The present T cell receptor beta chain was sequenced within a study of identical twins listed by TCRdb under 2016. About the full investigation: TCR alpha and beta repertoires from monozygotic twins, unrelated adults of various ages and cord blood were deep-sequenced to test whether fetal clonotypes persist. To rule out contamination, replicate twin experiments were performed at different times with different library preparation protocols.

Trimming costs V 4 bases and J 3 bases, and their ends lie 16 bases apart. Spanning cysteine to phenylalanine, the CDR3 consists of 15 amino acids. CDR3 DNA is the only sequence kept; it has 45 bases, read in frame from the first base. The CDR1 and CDR2 encoded by the germline V gene are MNHEY and SVGAGI. Libraries were made using 5' RACE. TCRdb records Illumina HiSeq 2000 as the sequencer. Template switching added a universal primer binding site, and the final cDNA carried a unique molecular identifier that allowed TCR cDNA molecules to be counted accurately. First-strand cDNA for TCR alpha and beta chains was synthesized from specific primers in the conserved constant-segment region. To control for contamination, each cDNA library was double barcoded with a SMART-Mk sample barcode plus Illumina barcodes. Two successive PCR steps introduced TruSeq adapter sequences along with Illumina sample barcodes. The Illumina HiSeq platform was used with custom primers to sequence TCR alpha and beta cDNA libraries. The paper's data handling went like this. MiGEC processed the raw reads to extract unique molecular identifiers, while MiXCR was used to determine the CDR3 positions. For each individual, recombination models were inferred using an EM algorithm with the repgenHMM and IGoR tools. Shared clonotypes were analyzed with the tcR package in R, and sharing was normalized by the product of cloneset sizes. To study raw recombination free of thymic and clonal selection effects, out-of-frame nonproductive sequences were analyzed. The public reads were run again by TCRdb, first through fastp at Q25 and then through MiXCR, and only productive beta chains were kept. CDR3 protein sequences are deduplicated, and each keeps its most common genes and DNA. The V and J calls, along with clone size, are taken from TCRdb and not from the paper's own processing. A total of 690,000 or so distinct CDR3 sequences appear in this sample, 8.6% of them only once. The ten largest clones add up to 0.98% of the sample.

Points the paper makes about the study in general: Compared with coincidental sharing between unrelated individuals, out-of-frame TCR alpha sequences shared between twins showed an excess of sequences with low generation probability. Because the same donors could not be followed over many years, conclusions were based on cross-sectional statistical analysis. Zero-insertion analyses could be partly confounded by invariant T cells such as MAIT and iNKT, although diverse VJ usage argued against such confounding for most clonotypes. Recombination models systematically underestimated out-of-frame TCR alpha sharing in monozygotic twins but agreed with sharing between unrelated individuals. The excess sharing between twins in beta out-of-frame sequences was weaker because fewer shared sequences reduced the signal-to-noise ratio. Fewer insertions were carried by abundant cord blood beta clonotypes, a similar but weaker trend appeared in young adult naive repertoires, and no such trend appeared in memory repertoires.

This clonotype appeared a few times. Its antigen specificity is not known. No base-level quality is on record; no much larger clone is a single base apart. All donors were healthy Caucasians. Three pairs of female monozygotic twins, all aged 18 to 29 years, made up the twin cohort. Peripheral blood mononuclear cells were used as the source from which RNA for TCR libraries was isolated. The same sample was also used in a study of yellow fever vaccine responses in identical twins. The other study reports the following: The authors reported that the T cell response to vaccination in identical twins appeared partly convergent and partly personalized. Focusing on identical twins, the study followed the T cell clones that responded to the vaccine, and did so with precision.

The chain links TRBV6-5 with TRBJ2-7; possibly the D gene is TRBD2, per 6 matching bases. Sequencing was done on a sample of PBMCs. The receptor's source is a woman in her late teens or twenties in good health. The CDR3 region reads CASSLGGRAFYEQYF. The bases read TGTGCCAGCAGTTTGGGGGGTAGGGCCTTCTACGAGCAGTACTTC.